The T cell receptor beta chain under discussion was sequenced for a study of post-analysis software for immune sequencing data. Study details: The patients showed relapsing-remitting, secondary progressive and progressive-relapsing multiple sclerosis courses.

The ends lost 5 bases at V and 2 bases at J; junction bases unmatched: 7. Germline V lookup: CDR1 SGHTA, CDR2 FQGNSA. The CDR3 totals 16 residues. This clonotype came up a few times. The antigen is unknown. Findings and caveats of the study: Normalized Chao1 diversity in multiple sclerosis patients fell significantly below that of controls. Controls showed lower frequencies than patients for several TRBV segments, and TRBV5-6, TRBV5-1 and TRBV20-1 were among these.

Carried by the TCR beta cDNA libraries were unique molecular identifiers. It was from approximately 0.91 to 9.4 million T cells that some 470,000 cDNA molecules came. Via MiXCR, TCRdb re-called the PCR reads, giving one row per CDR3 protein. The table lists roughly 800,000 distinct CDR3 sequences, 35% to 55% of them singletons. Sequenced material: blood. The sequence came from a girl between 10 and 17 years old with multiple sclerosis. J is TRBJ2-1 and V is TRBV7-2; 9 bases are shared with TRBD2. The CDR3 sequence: CASSPVAGEAYNEQFF. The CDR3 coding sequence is TGTGCCAGCAGCCCAGTAGCGGGAGAGGCCTACAATGAGCAGTTCTTC. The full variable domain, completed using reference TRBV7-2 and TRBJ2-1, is GAGVSQSPSNKVTEKGKDVELRCDPISGHTALYWYRQSLGQGLEFLIYFQGNSAPDKSGLPSDRFSAERTGGSVSTLTIQRTQQEDSAVYLCASSPVAGEAYNEQFFGPGTRLTVL.